A selection of T cell receptor beta chains follows, all from one sample in a study of PD-1 blockade in classical Hodgkin lymphoma. Profiling relied on immunoSEQ multiplex PCR, and the TCRdb table lists in-frame clones only, not all of them. In the table there are approximately 26,000 clones, about 80% of which are singletons. Sequenced material: peripheral blood mononuclear cells (PBMCs), taken before the second cycle of nivolumab. All receptors come from a human donor with classical Hodgkin lymphoma. Each CDR3 is given with its conserved first and last residue. D genes are given only for firm matches. Expanded clones are given a class, and other clones once, few, many or no size at all.

V	size	J	length	D	DNA	CDR3
TRBV5-6	.	TRBJ1-6	14	.	TGTGCCAGCAGGGCCCGGGCCAATAATTCACCCCTCCACTTT	CASRARANNSPLHF
TRBV6-1	.	TRBJ2-3	12	.	TGTGCCAGCAGGGGGCGCACAGATACGCAGTATTTT	CASRGRTDTQYF
TRBV19	.	TRBJ2-3	17	TRBD1	TGTGCCAGTAGTACTATGACAGGGATCGGCGTCCCAGATACGCAGTATTTT	CASSTMTGIGVPDTQYF
TRBV21-1	medium-sized	TRBJ2-7	13	.	TGTGCCAGCGTTAGGGACAGGGCCTACGAGCAGTACTTC	CASVRDRAYEQYF
TRBV9	once	TRBJ2-3	14	.	TGTGCCAGCAGCGTAGTGGCTAGCGCAGATACGCAGTATTTT	CASSVVASADTQYF
TRBV19	few	TRBJ2-5	12	.	TGTGCCAGTAGTATAGGTGGGGAGACCCAGTACTTC	CASSIGGETQYF
TRBV6-4	medium-sized	TRBJ2-7	14	.	TGTGCCAGCCTACGGGGGAACAGGGACTACGAGCAGTACTTC	CASLRGNRDYEQYF
TRBV6-5	.	TRBJ2-3	13	.	TGTGCCAGCAGTTTAGGCGGCACAGATACGCAGTATTTT	CASSLGGTDTQYF
TRBV12-5	.	TRBJ2-1	13	.	TGTGCTAGTGGTTTGGTACACCCGGGTGAGCAGTTCTTC	CASGLVHPGEQFF
TRBV6-7	large	TRBJ1-1	17	TRBD1	TGTGCCAGCAGTTACTCTCAGGGGGCTCGTGTGAACACTGAAGCTTTCTTT	CASSYSQGARVNTEAFF
TRBV7-8	.	TRBJ1-1	16	.	TGTGCCAGCAGCTTAGGGACGGCAAGGGGTAGCACTGAAGCTTTCTTT	CASSLGTARGSTEAFF
TRBV6-7	.	TRBJ1-5	13	.	TGTGCCAGCAGTGAACAGACGATACAGCCCCAGCATTTT	CASSEQTIQPQHF
TRBV28	once	TRBJ2-5	15	TRBD1	TGTGCCAGCAGTTTAGTGGACAGGGGGCTAGAGACCCAGTACTTC	CASSLVDRGLETQYF
TRBV5-1	.	TRBJ2-1	14	.	TGCGCCAGCAGGTCGAATAGGAAAGCGAATGAGCAGTTCTTC	CASRSNRKANEQFF
TRBV11-3	.	TRBJ2-1	16	TRBD2	TGTGCCAGCAGCCCACAAGCGGGACCAACTGGGCGTGAGCAGTTCTTC	CASSPQAGPTGREQFF
TRBV7-8	few	TRBJ2-1	14	TRBD2	TGTGCCAGCAGTTCGACTAGCGGGATAGACGAGCAGTTCTTC	CASSSTSGIDEQFF
TRBV30	.	TRBJ1-3	15	.	TGTGCCTGGAGTGAGGGCAGAGCCTCTGGAAACACCATATATTTT	CAWSEGRASGNTIYF
TRBV19	.	TRBJ1-5	14	TRBD1	TGTGCCAGTAGGGACAGGGGATTAAATCAGCCCCAGCATTTT	CASRDRGLNQPQHF
TRBV7-2	.	TRBJ1-5	14	TRBD1	TGTGCCAGCAGCTTGACAGGGTTCAATCAGCCCCAGCATTTT	CASSLTGFNQPQHF
TRBV19	.	TRBJ2-7	15	.	TGTGCCAGTAGTATAGTTGGGCAGGGGATCTACGAGCAGTACTTC	CASSIVGQGIYEQYF
TRBV30	.	TRBJ2-7	13	TRBD1	TGTGCCTGGAAGACAGGGCGGACCTACGAGCAGTACTTC	CAWKTGRTYEQYF
TRBV28	.	TRBJ1-2	14	.	TGTGCCAGCAGTTTATTACGGGGAGGGTATGGCTACACCTTC	CASSLLRGGYGYTF
TRBV19	.	TRBJ1-2	14	.	TGTGCCAGTAGTATAGTAGGGTTGGGCTATGGCTACACCTTC	CASSIVGLGYGYTF
TRBV6-4	.	TRBJ2-1	15	.	TGTGCCAGCAGTGCAGCCCCGGCACATTACAATGAGCAGTTCTTC	CASSAAPAHYNEQFF
TRBV5-1	.	TRBJ1-4	15	.	TGCGCCAGCAGCTTAATTGGGGGCGGAAATGAAAAACTGTTTTTT	CASSLIGGGNEKLFF
TRBV9	few	TRBJ2-7	14	.	TGTGCCAGCAGCGTATCCGGGACTTTAAACGAGCAGTACTTC	CASSVSGTLNEQYF
TRBV28	once	TRBJ2-7	12	TRBD1	TGTGCCAGCAGTCTACAGGGGGGATGGCAGTACTTC	CASSLQGGWQYF
TRBV7-8	.	TRBJ2-7	14	TRBD1	TGTGCCAGCAGCTACAGGGACAGGACCTACGAGCAGTACTTC	CASSYRDRTYEQYF
TRBV2	few	TRBJ2-5	12	.	TGTGCCAGCAGTGGGCAGACAGAGACCCAGTACTTC	CASSGQTETQYF
TRBV30	.	TRBJ2-7	14	.	TGTGCCTGGAGTTCCGACGTTTTTAGGGGGGTGCAGTACTTC	CAWSSDVFRGVQYF
TRBV29-1	.	TRBJ2-1	13	.	TGCAGCGTTGAAGGCGGGGCCTACAATGAGCAGTTCTTC	CSVEGGAYNEQFF
TRBV6-6	.	TRBJ2-5	15	.	TGTGCCAGCAGCCCTACCGACAGGAGTGGAAAGACCCAGTACTTC	CASSPTDRSGKTQYF
TRBV7-2	few	TRBJ2-7	12	.	TGTGCCAGCAGCTTAGAAAGGGGGAGCCAAACCTTC	CASSLERGSQTF
TRBV6-1	.	TRBJ1-1	11	.	TGTGCCAGCAGGATATACACTGAAGCTTTCTTT	CASRIYTEAFF
TRBV28	.	TRBJ1-3	11	.	TGTGCCAGCAGCTCGAAAAACACCATATATTTT	CASSSKNTIYF
TRBV18	.	TRBJ2-1	18	TRBD2	TGTGCCAGCTCACAAGGGACTAGCGGGAGGAGCTCCTACAATGAGCAGTTCTTC	CASSQGTSGRSSYNEQFF